These T cell receptor beta chains were read from a single sample in a study of memory CD4+ T cells and cytomegalovirus serostatus. Measured with immunoSEQ multiplex PCR; TCRdb has only the in-frame clones, and not every one. Of roughly 53,000 clones listed, about 80% are singletons. The source material was memory CD4+ T cells from blood. The receptors come from an adult in good health and CMV-seronegative. The CDR3 runs from the conserved cysteine through the conserved F or W. D genes are given only for firm matches. A clone size is listed for some rows: how often the clone was seen (once, few, many), or a class if it is expanded.

d_gene	abundance	v_gene	j_gene	CDR3nt	CDR3aa
.	.	TRBV30	TRBJ1-4	TGTGCCTGGGGCATTCGGGAAAAACTGTTTTTT	CAWGIREKLFF
.	.	TRBV7-9	TRBJ2-7	TGTGCCAGCAGCCCCCCGACCGAAACAGGGCGCGATACGTACTTC	CASSPPTETGRDTYF
TRBD2	.	TRBV10-1	TRBJ2-7	TGCGCCAGCAGTCGCCCACTAGCGGGGGGCCTTCCGTCCCCCTACGAGCAGTACTTC	CASSRPLAGGLPSPYEQYF
.	.	TRBV19	TRBJ1-4	TGTGCCAGTAGACTAACAAGTCAACTGTTTTTT	CASRLTSQLFF
.	.	TRBV28	TRBJ2-5	TGTGCCAGCAGTTTAGGAGGCAGAAAAGAGACCCAGTACTTC	CASSLGGRKETQYF
.	.	TRBV6-1	TRBJ1-4	TGTGCCAGCAGTGAATGGGGAGTGTGGCAGGTGAATGAAAAACTGTTTTTT	CASSEWGVWQVNEKLFF
TRBD1	.	TRBV28	TRBJ1-2	TGTGCCAGCAGTGACAGACAGGGCTATGGCTACACCTTC	CASSDRQGYGYTF
.	.	TRBV28	TRBJ1-2	TGTGCCAGCAGGGAGGGCTATGGCTACACCTTC	CASREGYGYTF
.	.	TRBV7-2	TRBJ2-4	TGTGCCAGCAGCCCCACAGTTCTATCCAAAAACATTCAGTACTTC	CASSPTVLSKNIQYF
.	.	TRBV19	TRBJ2-4	TGTGCCAGTAGTTCTTTTGGGGGGAGAGCCAAAAACATTCAGTACTTC	CASSSFGGRAKNIQYF
.	.	TRBV15	TRBJ1-5	TGTGCCACCAGCAGAGAAAGGGCTGGCTTTAGCAATCAGCCCCAGCATTTT	CATSRERAGFSNQPQHF
.	.	TRBV27	TRBJ1-5	TGTGCCAGCAGTCTGAGGGGAAATCAGCCCCAGCATTTT	CASSLRGNQPQHF
TRBD2	.	TRBV9	TRBJ2-1	TGTGCCAGCAGCGTAGCGGGGGGGACCTACAATGAGCAGTTCTTC	CASSVAGGTYNEQFF
.	.	TRBV2	TRBJ1-4	TGTGCCAGCATTAGGGGCTTTGCGACTAATGAAAAACTGTTTTTT	CASIRGFATNEKLFF
.	.	TRBV28	TRBJ1-2	TGTGCCAGCAGTGACCAGGGGCTTGGGTATGGCTACACCTTC	CASSDQGLGYGYTF
.	.	TRBV11-2	TRBJ2-7	TGTGCCAGCAGGGACGATCCCTACGAGCAGTACTTC	CASRDDPYEQYF
.	.	TRBV5-1	TRBJ1-1	TGCGCCAGCAGCTTGCAACAGAAGAACACTGAAGCTTTCTTT	CASSLQQKNTEAFF
.	.	TRBV19	TRBJ1-6	TGTGCCAGTAGTATAGTAGCTGGCGGCGGGACTAATTCACCCCTCCACTTT	CASSIVAGGGTNSPLHF
TRBD2	.	TRBV19	TRBJ2-3	TGTGCCACCGGGACTAGGGCTCAAACAGATACGCAGTATTTT	CATGTRAQTDTQYF
TRBD2	.	TRBV9	TRBJ2-3	TGTGCCAGCAGCGTAGGACTAGCGGGGGGGCTCACAGATACGCAGTATTTT	CASSVGLAGGLTDTQYF
.	.	TRBV5-1	TRBJ2-2	TGCGCCAGCAGGATGGAGATCTTGAACACCGGGGAGCTGTTTTTT	CASRMEILNTGELFF
.	few	TRBV2	TRBJ1-2	TGTGCCAGCAGCTATTCTCTTTCGGTAGGCTACACCTTC	CASSYSLSVGYTF